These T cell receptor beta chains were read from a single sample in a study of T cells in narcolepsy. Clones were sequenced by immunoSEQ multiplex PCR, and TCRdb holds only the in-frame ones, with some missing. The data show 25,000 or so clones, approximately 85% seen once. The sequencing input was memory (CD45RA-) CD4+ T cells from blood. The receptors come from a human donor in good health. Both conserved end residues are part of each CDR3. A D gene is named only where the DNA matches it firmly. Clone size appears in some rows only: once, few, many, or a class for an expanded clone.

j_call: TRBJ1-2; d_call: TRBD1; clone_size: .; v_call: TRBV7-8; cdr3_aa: CASSFRSGTGRIGYGYTF; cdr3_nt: TGTGCCAGCAGCTTCCGGTCTGGGACAGGGCGGATCGGCTATGGCTACACCTTC
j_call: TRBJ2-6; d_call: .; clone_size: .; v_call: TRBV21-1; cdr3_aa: CASSPGAPDPLDFFSGANVLTF; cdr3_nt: TGTGCCAGCAGTCCTGGGGCACCCGACCCGCTCGATTTTTTCTCTGGGGCCAACGTCCTGACTTTC
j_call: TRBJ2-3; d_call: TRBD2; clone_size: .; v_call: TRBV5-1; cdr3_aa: CASSLATSGSTDTQYF; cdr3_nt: TGCGCCAGCAGCTTGGCTACTAGCGGGAGTACAGATACGCAGTATTTT
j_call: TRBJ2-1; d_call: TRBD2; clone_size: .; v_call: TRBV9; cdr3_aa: CASSVVPLAGGPLQQFF; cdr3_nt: TGTGCCAGCAGCGTAGTCCCCCTAGCGGGAGGGCCCCTACAGCAGTTCTTC
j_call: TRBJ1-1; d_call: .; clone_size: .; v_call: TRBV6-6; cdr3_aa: CASSLGQNTEAFF; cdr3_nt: TGTGCCAGCAGTCTAGGACAGAACACTGAAGCTTTCTTT
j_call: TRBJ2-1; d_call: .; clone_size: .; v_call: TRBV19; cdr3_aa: CASSGSKYNEQFF; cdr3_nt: TGTGCCAGTAGCGGGTCAAAATACAATGAGCAGTTCTTC
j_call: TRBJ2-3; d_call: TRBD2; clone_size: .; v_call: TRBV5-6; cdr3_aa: CASSLDGLDTDTQYF; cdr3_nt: TGTGCCAGCAGCTTAGACGGACTAGACACAGATACGCAGTATTTT
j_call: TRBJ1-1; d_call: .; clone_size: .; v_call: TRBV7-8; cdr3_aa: CASKGVRVDTEAFF; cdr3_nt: TGTGCCAGCAAGGGCGTCAGGGTCGATACTGAAGCTTTCTTT
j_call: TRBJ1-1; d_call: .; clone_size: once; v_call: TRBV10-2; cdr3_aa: CAIRARTDNTEAFF; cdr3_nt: TGTGCCATCAGAGCCAGGACAGACAACACTGAAGCTTTCTTT
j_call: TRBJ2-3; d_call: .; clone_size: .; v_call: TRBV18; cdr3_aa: CASSEAADTQYF; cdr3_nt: TGTGCCAGCTCAGAGGCGGCAGATACGCAGTATTTT
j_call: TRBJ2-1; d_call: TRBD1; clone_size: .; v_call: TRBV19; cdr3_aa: CAGKALNRDRGGGEQFF; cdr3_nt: TGTGCCGGTAAGGCACTCAACCGGGACAGGGGAGGGGGTGAGCAGTTCTTC
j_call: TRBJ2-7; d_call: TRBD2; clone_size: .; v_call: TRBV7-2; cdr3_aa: CASSLGLATQYEQYF; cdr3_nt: TGTGCCAGCAGCTTAGGACTAGCGACCCAATACGAGCAGTACTTC
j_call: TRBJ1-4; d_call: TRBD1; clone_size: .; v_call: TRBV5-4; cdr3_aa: CASSLGAPGQGATNEKLFF; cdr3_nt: TGTGCCAGCAGCTTGGGGGCCCCGGGACAGGGTGCAACTAATGAAAAACTGTTTTTT
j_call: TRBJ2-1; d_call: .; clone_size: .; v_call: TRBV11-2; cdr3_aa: CASSIRLGTSEYNEQFF; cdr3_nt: TGTGCCAGCAGCATACGACTAGGGACCTCCGAGTACAATGAGCAGTTCTTC
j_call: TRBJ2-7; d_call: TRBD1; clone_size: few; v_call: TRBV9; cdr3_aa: CASRDRGPREQYF; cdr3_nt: TGTGCCAGCAGGGACAGGGGGCCTAGGGAGCAGTACTTC
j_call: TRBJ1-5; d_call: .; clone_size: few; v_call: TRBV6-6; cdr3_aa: CASRSHSNQPQHF; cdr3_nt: TGTGCCAGCAGGTCTCATAGCAATCAGCCCCAGCATTTT
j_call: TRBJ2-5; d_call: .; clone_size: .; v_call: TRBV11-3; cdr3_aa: CASSLDQVGVSETQYF; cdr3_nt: TGTGCCAGCAGCTTAGATCAGGTTGGGGTCTCAGAGACCCAGTACTTC
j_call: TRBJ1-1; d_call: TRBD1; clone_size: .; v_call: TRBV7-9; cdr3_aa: CASSLIVGQTTEAFF; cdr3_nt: TGTGCCAGCAGCTTAATAGTGGGACAGACCACTGAAGCTTTCTTT
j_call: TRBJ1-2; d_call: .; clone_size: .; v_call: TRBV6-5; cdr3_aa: CASSYSGGDYGYTF; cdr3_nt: TGTGCCAGCAGTTACTCGGGAGGAGACTATGGCTACACCTTC
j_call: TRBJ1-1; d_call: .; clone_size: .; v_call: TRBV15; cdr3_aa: CATSRDGMNTEAFF; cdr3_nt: TGTGCCACCAGCAGAGATGGGATGAACACTGAAGCTTTCTTT
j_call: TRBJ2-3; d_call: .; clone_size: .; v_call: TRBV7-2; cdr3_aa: CASSLASDTQYF; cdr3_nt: TGTGCCAGCAGCTTAGCCTCAGATACGCAGTATTTT
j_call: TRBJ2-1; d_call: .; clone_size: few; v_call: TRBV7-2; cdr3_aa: CASSRGGGYNEQFF; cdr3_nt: TGTGCCAGCAGCCGCGGAGGGGGATACAATGAGCAGTTCTTC
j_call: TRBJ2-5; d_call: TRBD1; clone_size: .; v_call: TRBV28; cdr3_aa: CASSLPTGETKTQYF; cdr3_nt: TGTGCCAGCAGTCTCCCCACAGGGGAAACTAAGACCCAGTACTTC
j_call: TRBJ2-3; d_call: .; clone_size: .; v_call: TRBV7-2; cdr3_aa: CASSLDDLRSTDTQYF; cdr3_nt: TGTGCCAGCAGCTTAGACGACTTGCGCAGCACAGATACGCAGTATTTT
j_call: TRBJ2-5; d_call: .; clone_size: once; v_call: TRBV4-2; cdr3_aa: CASSQAWGKETQYF; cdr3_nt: TGTGCCAGCAGCCAAGCCTGGGGTAAAGAGACCCAGTACTTC